The source of this T cell receptor beta chain is a study of CD8 T cells in ankylosing spondylitis. Findings and limits, study-wide: Typical of ankylosing spondylitis blood, it appeared, was a TCR beta motif of fewer than 10 highly homologous variants. CD8+ cells made up the disease-linked clones, which were relatively rare in peripheral blood. Disease-linked clones were reportedly significantly enriched in matched ankylosing spondylitis synovial fluid. Some motif variants were previously reported in reactive arthritis synovial fluid and blood.

TCRdb re-called the 5' RACE reads through MiXCR, storing one row per CDR3 protein. This table has 200,000 to 300,000 distinct CDR3 sequences, over 8.5% appearing once. Of note for this clonotype: Its specificity is not known.

This CDR3 is built from 18 residues. Sequenced sample: blood, either unsorted or a sorted T cell fraction (not recorded which). This clonotype was sampled from a male donor with ankylosing spondylitis or in good health (not recorded which). V and J are TRBV6-7 and TRBJ2-1; TRBD2 matches 14 bases. TRBV6-7 is sorted into the ORF group, with uncertain function. As DNA, the CDR3 is TGTGCTAGAGACGGGACTAGCGGGAGCCTAACAAACCGCAATGAGCAGTTCTTC. Protein sequence: CARDGTSGSLTNRNEQFF.